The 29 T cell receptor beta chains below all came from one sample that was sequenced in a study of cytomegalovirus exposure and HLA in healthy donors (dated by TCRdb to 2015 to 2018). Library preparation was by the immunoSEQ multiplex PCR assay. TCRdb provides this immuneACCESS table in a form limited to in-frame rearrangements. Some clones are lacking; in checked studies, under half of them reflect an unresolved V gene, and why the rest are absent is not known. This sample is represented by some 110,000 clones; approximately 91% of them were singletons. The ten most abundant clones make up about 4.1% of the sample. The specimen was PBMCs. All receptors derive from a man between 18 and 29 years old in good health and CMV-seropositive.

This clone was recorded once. The CDR3 sequence is CASRPYLQGGSYNEQFF. Here the CDR3 DNA reads TGCGCCAGCAGACCCTACTTACAGGGCGGCTCCTACAATGAGCAGTTCTTC. This rearrangement joins TRBV4-3 to TRBJ2-1; D is perhaps TRBD1 (6 bases). V lost 6 bases and J lost 0, with 18 bases in between. Germline CDR1 is LGHNA and CDR2 is YSLEER. This CDR3 has 17 residues.

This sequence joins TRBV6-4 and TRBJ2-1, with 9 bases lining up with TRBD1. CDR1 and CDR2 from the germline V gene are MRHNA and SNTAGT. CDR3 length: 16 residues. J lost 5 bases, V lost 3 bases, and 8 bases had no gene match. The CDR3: CASSEAAGQGHNEQFF. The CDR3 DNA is TGTGCCAGCAGTGAAGCCGCGGGACAGGGACACAATGAGCAGTTCTTC.

CDR3 residues: CASSLFARDLSGNTIYF. CDR3 coding DNA: TGTGCCAGCAGCCTCTTCGCCAGGGATCTCTCTGGAAACACCATATATTTT. The chain is built from TRBV7-2 and TRBJ1-3; TRBD1 is a possible D gene (5 bases). Germline V CDR1 and CDR2: SGHTA, FQGNSA. V was shortened by 5 bases and J by 0 bases, with 17 bases between the two germline ends. This CDR3 has 17 amino acids.

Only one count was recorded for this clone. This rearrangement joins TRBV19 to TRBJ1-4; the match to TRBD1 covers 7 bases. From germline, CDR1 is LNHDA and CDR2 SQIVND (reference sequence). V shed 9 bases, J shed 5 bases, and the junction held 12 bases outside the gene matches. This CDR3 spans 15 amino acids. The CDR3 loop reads CASGTALAWNEKLFF. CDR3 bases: TGTGCCAGCGGGACAGCCCTAGCGTGGAATGAAAAACTGTTTTTT. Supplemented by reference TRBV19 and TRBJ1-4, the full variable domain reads DGGITQSPKYLFRKEGQNVTLSCEQNLNHDAMYWYRQDPGQGLRLIYYSQIVNDFQKGDIAEGYSVSREKKESFPLTVTSAQKNPTAFYLCASGTALAWNEKLFFGSGTQLSVL.

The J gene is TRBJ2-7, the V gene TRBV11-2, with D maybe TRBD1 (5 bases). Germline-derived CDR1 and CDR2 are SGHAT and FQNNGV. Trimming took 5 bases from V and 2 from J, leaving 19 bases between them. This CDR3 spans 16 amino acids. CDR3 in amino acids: CASSLGFRQQTYEQYF. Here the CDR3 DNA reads TGTGCCAGCAGCCTAGGGTTCCGACAGCAGACCTACGAGCAGTACTTC.

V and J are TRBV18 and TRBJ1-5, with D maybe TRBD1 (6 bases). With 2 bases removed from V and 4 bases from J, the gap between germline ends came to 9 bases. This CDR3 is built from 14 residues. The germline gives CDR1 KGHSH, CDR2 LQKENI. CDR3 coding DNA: TGTGCCAGCTCACCAGGGACACATAATCAGCCCCAGCATTTT. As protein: CASSPGTHNQPQHF.

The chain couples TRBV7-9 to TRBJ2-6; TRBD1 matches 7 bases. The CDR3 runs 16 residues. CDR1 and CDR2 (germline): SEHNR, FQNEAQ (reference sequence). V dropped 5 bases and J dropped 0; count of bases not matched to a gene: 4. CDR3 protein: CASSPGDSSGANVLTF. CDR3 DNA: TGTGCCAGCAGCCCTGGGGACAGCTCTGGGGCCAACGTCCTGACTTTC.

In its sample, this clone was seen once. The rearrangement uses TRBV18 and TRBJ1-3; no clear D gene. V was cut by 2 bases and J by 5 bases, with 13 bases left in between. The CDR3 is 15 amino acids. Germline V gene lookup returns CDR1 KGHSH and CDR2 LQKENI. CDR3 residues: CASSPAGSGRNTIYF. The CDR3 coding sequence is TGTGCCAGCTCACCAGCAGGAAGCGGCCGAAACACCATATATTTT.

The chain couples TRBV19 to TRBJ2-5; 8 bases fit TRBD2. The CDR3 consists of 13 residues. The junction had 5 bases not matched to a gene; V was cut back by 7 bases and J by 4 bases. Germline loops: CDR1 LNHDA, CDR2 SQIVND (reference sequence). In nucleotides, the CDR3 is TGTGCCAGTACGACGGCGGGGGGAGAGACCCAGTACTTC. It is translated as CASTTAGGETQYF.

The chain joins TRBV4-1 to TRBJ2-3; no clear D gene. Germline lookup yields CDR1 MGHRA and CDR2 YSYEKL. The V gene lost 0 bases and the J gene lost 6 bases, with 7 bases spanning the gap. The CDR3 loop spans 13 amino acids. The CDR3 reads CASSQDGWDTQYF. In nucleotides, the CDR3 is TGCGCCAGCAGCCAAGACGGGTGGGATACGCAGTATTTT.

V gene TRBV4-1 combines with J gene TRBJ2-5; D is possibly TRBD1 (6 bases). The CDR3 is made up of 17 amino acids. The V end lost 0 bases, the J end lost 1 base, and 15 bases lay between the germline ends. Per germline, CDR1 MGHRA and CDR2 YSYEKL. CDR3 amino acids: CASSQERNQGIQETQYF. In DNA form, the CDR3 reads TGCGCCAGCAGCCAAGAGAGGAATCAGGGGATCCAAGAGACCCAGTACTTC.

CDR3 in amino acids: CASSLDPVVEQYF. CDR3 nucleotides: TGCGCCAGCAGCTTGGACCCAGTTGTCGAGCAGTACTTC. V is TRBV5-1 and J is TRBJ2-7; D call uncertain. The CDR3 length is 13 residues. V lost 0 bases and J lost 6, with 10 bases in between. Germline CDR1 reads SGHRS; CDR2 reads YFSETQ. Complete variable domain (other parts from reference TRBV5-1 and TRBJ2-7): KAGVTQTPRYLIKTRGQQVTLSCSPISGHRSVSWYQQTPGQGLQFLFEYFSETQRNKGNFPGRFSGRQFSNSRSEMNVSTLELGDSALYLCASSLDPVVEQYFGPGTRLTVT.

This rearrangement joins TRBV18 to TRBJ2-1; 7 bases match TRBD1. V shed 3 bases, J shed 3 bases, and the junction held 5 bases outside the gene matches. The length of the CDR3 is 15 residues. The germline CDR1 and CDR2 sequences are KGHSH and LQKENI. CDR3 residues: CASSPDRSGYNEQFF. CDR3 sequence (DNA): TGTGCCAGCTCACCGGACAGGTCGGGCTACAATGAGCAGTTCTTC.

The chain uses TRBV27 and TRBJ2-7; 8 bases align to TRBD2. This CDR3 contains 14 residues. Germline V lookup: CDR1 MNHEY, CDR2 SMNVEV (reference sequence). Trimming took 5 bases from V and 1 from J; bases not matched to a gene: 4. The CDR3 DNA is TGTGCCAGCAGTCCCGGGGGGGAGTCCTACGAGCAGTACTTC. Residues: CASSPGGESYEQYF.

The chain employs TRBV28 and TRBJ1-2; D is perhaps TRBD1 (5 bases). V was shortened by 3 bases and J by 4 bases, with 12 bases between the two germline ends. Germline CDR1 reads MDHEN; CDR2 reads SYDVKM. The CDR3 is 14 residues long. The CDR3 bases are TGTGCCAGCAGTTTCGCGGGGCTTGGCTATGGCTACACCTTC. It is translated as CASSFAGLGYGYTF.

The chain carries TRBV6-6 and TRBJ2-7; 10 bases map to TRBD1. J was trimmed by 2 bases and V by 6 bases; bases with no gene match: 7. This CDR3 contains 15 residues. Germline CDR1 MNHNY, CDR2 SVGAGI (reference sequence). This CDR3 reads CASRPTGTGAYEQYF. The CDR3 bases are TGTGCCAGCAGGCCAACCGGGACAGGGGCCTACGAGCAGTACTTC.

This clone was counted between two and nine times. For the CDR3, the DNA is TGTGCCAGCAGTCCGACCGGATTCCGGGATAATTCACCCCTCCACTTT. The encoded protein is CASSPTGFRDNSPLHF. This chain links TRBV27 with TRBJ1-6; D gene unclear. Trimming cost V 5 bases and J 5 bases, with 16 bases left between them. In germline, CDR1 is MNHEY, CDR2 SMNVEV (reference sequence). This CDR3 comprises 16 residues.

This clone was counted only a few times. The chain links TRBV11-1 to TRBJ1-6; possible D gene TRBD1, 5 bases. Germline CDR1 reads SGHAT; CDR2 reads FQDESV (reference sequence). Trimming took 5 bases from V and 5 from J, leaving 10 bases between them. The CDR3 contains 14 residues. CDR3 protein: CASSVTGDNSPLHF. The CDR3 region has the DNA TGTGCCAGCAGCGTAACAGGAGATAATTCACCCCTCCACTTT.

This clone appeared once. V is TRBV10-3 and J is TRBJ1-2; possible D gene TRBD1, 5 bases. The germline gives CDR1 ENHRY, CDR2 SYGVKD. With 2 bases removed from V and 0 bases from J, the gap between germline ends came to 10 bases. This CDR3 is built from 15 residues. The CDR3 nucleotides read TGTGCCATCAGTGAGAGGACATCCTCTAACTATGGCTACACCTTC. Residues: CAISERTSSNYGYTF.

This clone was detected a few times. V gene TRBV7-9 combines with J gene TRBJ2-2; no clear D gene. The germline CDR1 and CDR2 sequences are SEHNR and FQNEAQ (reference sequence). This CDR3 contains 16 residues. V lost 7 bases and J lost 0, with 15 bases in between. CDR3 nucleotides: TGTGCCAGCAACCACCTTAGTTTCGCGAACACCGGGGAGCTGTTTTTT. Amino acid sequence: CASNHLSFANTGELFF.

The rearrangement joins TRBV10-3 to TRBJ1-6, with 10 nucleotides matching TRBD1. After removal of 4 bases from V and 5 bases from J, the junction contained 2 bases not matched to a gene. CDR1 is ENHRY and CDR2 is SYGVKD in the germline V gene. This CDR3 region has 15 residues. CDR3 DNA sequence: TGTGCCATCAGTGTTGGGACAGGGGATAATTCACCCCTCCACTTT. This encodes CAISVGTGDNSPLHF.

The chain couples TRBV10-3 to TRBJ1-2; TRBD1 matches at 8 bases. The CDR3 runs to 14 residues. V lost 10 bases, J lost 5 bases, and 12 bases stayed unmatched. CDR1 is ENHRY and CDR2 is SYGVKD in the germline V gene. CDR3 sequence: CATYPDRGPYGYTF. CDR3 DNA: TGTGCCACCTACCCCGACAGGGGCCCTTATGGCTACACCTTC.

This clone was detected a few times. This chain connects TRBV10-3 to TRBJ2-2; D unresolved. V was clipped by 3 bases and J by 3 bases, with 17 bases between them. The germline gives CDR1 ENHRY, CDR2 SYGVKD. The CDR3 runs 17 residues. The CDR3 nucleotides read TGTGCCATCAGTGAATCCGCCCGCCTCCGGGACACCGGGGAGCTGTTTTTT. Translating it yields CAISESARLRDTGELFF.

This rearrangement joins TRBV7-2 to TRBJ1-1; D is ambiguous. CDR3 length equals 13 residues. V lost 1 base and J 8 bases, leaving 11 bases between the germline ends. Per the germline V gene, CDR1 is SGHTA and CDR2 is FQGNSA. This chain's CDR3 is CASSLVHSQEAFF. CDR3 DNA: TGTGCCAGCAGCTTAGTTCACAGCCAAGAAGCTTTCTTT.

CDR3 in amino acids: CASSSGTSHTGELFF. CDR3 DNA: TGTGCCAGCAGCTCCGGGACTTCCCACACCGGGGAGCTGTTTTTT. The gene calls are TRBV28 and TRBJ2-2, with D maybe TRBD2 (6 bases). CDR3 length equals 15 residues. Germline values: CDR1 MDHEN, CDR2 SYDVKM. V was cut by 6 bases and J by 3 bases, with 14 bases left in between.

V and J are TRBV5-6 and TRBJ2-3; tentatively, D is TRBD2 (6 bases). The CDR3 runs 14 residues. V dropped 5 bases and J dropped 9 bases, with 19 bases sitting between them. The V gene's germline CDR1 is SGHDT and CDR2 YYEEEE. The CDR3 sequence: CASSGVRRGETQYF. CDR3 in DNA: TGTGCCAGCAGTGGCGTGCGGCGGGGAGAGACGCAGTATTTT. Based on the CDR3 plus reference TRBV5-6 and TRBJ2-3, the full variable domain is DAGVTQSPTHLIKTRGQQVTLRCSPKSGHDTVSWYQQALGQGPQFIFQYYEEEERQRGNFPDRFSGHQFPNYSSELNVNALLLGDSALYLCASSGVRRGETQYFGPGTRLTVL.

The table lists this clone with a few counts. The CDR3 nucleotides read TGCGCCAGCAGCCGAGTGGGACAGGGCTACACCGGGGAGCTGTTTTTT. This translates into CASSRVGQGYTGELFF. The J gene is TRBJ2-2, the V gene TRBV4-1; TRBD1 matches 9 bases. The germline V gene encodes CDR1 MGHRA and CDR2 YSYEKL. The length of the CDR3 is 16 residues. V lost 4 bases to trimming and J lost 3 bases; unmatched junction nucleotides: 6.

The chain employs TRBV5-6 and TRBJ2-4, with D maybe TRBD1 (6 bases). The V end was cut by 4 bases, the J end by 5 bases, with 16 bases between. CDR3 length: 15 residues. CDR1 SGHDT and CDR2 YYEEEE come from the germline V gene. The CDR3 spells CASSRDTPDQNIQYF. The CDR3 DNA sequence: TGTGCCAGCAGCCGGGACACCCCTGACCAAAACATTCAGTACTTC.

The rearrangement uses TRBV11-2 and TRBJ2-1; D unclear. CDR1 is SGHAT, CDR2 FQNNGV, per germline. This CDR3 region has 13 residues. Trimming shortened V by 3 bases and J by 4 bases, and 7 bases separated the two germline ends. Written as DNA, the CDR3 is TGTGCCAGCAGCTTTCAGAAATACAATGAGCAGTTCTTC. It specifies CASSFQKYNEQFF. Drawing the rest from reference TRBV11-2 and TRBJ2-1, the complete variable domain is EAGVAQSPRYKIIEKRQSVAFWCNPISGHATLYWYQQILGQGPKLLIQFQNNGVVDDSQLPKDRFSAERLKGVDSTLKIQPAKLEDSAVYLCASSFQKYNEQFFGPGTRLTVL.